The 25 T cell receptor beta chains presented below share a single source sample, sequenced in a study of blood T cell repertoires in COVID-19. Libraries were prepared by immunoSEQ multiplex PCR; TCRdb keeps only in-frame clonotypes and omits some of them. Of 140,000 to 150,000 clones listed, roughly 89% are singletons. The material sequenced was peripheral blood. These receptors all stem from a woman between 50 and 59 years old with acute or convalescent COVID-19.

The chain employs TRBV9 and TRBJ2-3; D might be TRBD2 (7 bases). The CDR3 loop spans 15 amino acids. V dropped 3 bases and J dropped 2 bases, with 13 bases sitting between them. Per the germline V gene, CDR1 is SGDLS and CDR2 is YYNGEE. This CDR3 reads CASSARGGHTDTQYF. The CDR3 bases are TGTGCCAGCAGCGCGCGCGGGGGCCACACAGATACGCAGTATTTT. The variable domain in full, with the rest retrieved from reference TRBV9 and TRBJ2-3, is DSGVTQTPKHLITATGQRVTLRCSPRSGDLSVYWYQQSLDQGLQFLIQYYNGEERAKGNILERFSAQQFPDLHSELNLSSLELGDSALYFCASSARGGHTDTQYFGPGTRLTVL.

The chain employs TRBV10-3 and TRBJ2-1; 7 bases fit TRBD2. The germline V gene has CDR1 ENHRY and CDR2 SYGVKD. CDR3 length: 16 amino acids. The V segment lost 4 bases and the J segment 6 bases; nucleotides outside the gene matches: 12. The CDR3 reads CAISGARGESPNEQFF. The DNA of the CDR3 is TGTGCCATCAGTGGTGCCCGGGGGGAGTCCCCCAATGAGCAGTTCTTC.

The chain uses TRBV27 and TRBJ2-1; D uncertain. The CDR3 sequence is 13 residues long. Germline V gene data show CDR1 as MNHEY and CDR2 as SMNVEV (reference sequence). V was pared by 0 bases and J by 5 bases, with 5 bases between. This chain's CDR3 is CASSLSRHNEQFF. CDR3 nucleotide sequence: TGTGCCAGCAGTTTATCGCGGCACAATGAGCAGTTCTTC.

A single count supports this clone. The V and J genes are TRBV6-5 and TRBJ1-2; TRBD1 agrees at 7 bases. The V segment lost 2 bases and the J segment 7 bases; nucleotides outside the gene matches: 10. The CDR3 is made up of 15 amino acids. CDR1 and CDR2 (germline): MNHEY, SVGAGI. CDR3 nucleotide sequence: TGTGCCAGCAGTTACACCGGGACTTCAGGGGGTGGCTACACCTTC. Protein product: CASSYTGTSGGGYTF.

The rearrangement joins TRBV10-2 to TRBJ1-1; D unclear. The CDR3 extends over 9 amino acids. CDR1 and CDR2 (germline): WSHSY, SAAADI. Trimming removed 8 bases at V and 10 bases at J, with 8 bases between. The CDR3 DNA reads as TGCGCCAGCGGGCAACCAGCTTTCTTT. Its protein is CASGQPAFF.

The chain is built from TRBV7-3 and TRBJ2-3, with 12 bases fitting TRBD2. This CDR3 is built from 15 residues. Germline CDR1 SGHTA, CDR2 FQGTGA. V lost 5 bases to trimming and J lost 4 bases; unmatched junction nucleotides: 4. The CDR3 nucleotides are TGTGCCAGCAGCCTTGGACTAGCGGGACCAGATACGCAGTATTTT. It specifies CASSLGLAGPDTQYF.

This chain uses TRBV19 with TRBJ2-3, with D perhaps TRBD1 (6 bases). In germline, CDR1 is LNHDA, CDR2 SQIVND (reference sequence). The V and J ends lost 5 bases and 5 bases respectively, with 8 bases between them. The CDR3 covers 12 residues. The CDR3 sequence is CASSHRVDTQYF. CDR3 DNA sequence: TGTGCCAGTAGTCACAGGGTAGATACGCAGTATTTT.

The CDR3 bases are TGTGCCAGCAGCGTAGAGGCTAGCGGAGACTACGAGCAGTACTTC. Translated, it gives CASSVEASGDYEQYF. The V gene is TRBV9, the J gene TRBJ2-7, with TRBD2 matching 7 bases. This CDR3 spans 15 amino acids. From germline, CDR1 is SGDLS and CDR2 YYNGEE. The V gene end was trimmed by 0 bases and the J gene end by 3 bases; junction bases not matched to a gene: 6.

This clone turned up a few times. V usage is TRBV5-1 and J usage is TRBJ1-1; D is unresolved. The CDR3 length is 15 residues. The V end was cut by 4 bases, the J end by 1 base, with 14 bases between. Germline values: CDR1 SGHRS, CDR2 YFSETQ. The CDR3 loop is CASSPLTGTNTEAFF. The CDR3 region has the DNA TGCGCCAGCAGCCCTTTAACGGGTACGAACACTGAAGCTTTCTTT.

The rearrangement uses TRBV12-3 or TRBV12-4 and TRBJ1-6, with D uncertain. The CDR3 is made up of 12 amino acids. V lost 7 bases and J 10 bases, leaving 11 bases between the germline ends. CDR3 residues: CASTGFGSPLHF. For the CDR3, the DNA is TGTGCCAGCACGGGTTTTGGGTCACCCCTCCACTTT.

V usage is TRBV9 and J usage is TRBJ2-2; TRBD1 is a possible D gene (5 bases). V was pared by 0 bases and J by 0 bases, with 9 bases between. Per the germline V gene, CDR1 is SGDLS and CDR2 is YYNGEE. The CDR3 spans 16 residues. The CDR3 DNA reads as TGTGCCAGCAGCGTAGAGGGGTCCGCGAACACCGGGGAGCTGTTTTTT. This codes for CASSVEGSANTGELFF.

This chain joins TRBV7-2 and TRBJ2-1; TRBD2 matches at 10 bases. CDR1 and CDR2 (germline): SGHTA, FQGNSA. This CDR3 is 16 amino acids long. Germline trimming cut 6 bases from V and 0 bases from J; bases unmatched to any gene: 5. The CDR3 loop reads CASRIASGGSYNEQFF. The CDR3, as DNA: TGTGCCAGCAGAATCGCTAGCGGGGGCTCCTACAATGAGCAGTTCTTC.

V gene TRBV27 combines with J gene TRBJ2-7; D perhaps matches TRBD1 (6 bases). Trimming stripped 5 bases from V and 5 bases from J, with 13 bases between. The CDR3 extends over 13 amino acids. Germline values: CDR1 MNHEY, CDR2 SMNVEV (reference sequence). The chain's CDR3 is CASSRRRTDEQYF. The CDR3 nucleotides are TGTGCCAGCAGTCGAAGACGGACAGACGAGCAGTACTTC.

This rearrangement joins TRBV2 to TRBJ1-4, with 7 positions matching TRBD1. Germline V CDR1 and CDR2: SNHLY, FYNNEI. Trimming took 7 bases from V and 3 from J; bases not matched to a gene: 8. The CDR3 extends over 15 amino acids. In DNA form, the CDR3 reads TGTGCCAGCACTAAACAGGGGATTGCTAATGAAAAACTGTTTTTT. It codes for CASTKQGIANEKLFF.

CDR3 loop: CASSPLVDSGYTF. As DNA, the CDR3 is TGTGCCAGCTCACCACTGGTGGACTCTGGCTACACCTTC. The V gene is TRBV18, the J gene TRBJ1-2; unclear D gene. CDR1 is KGHSH and CDR2 is LQKENI in the germline V gene. Trimming shortened V by 1 base and J by 7 bases, and 10 bases separated the two germline ends. The CDR3 consists of 13 residues.

This clone was seen a single time. At the DNA level, this CDR3 is encoded by other sequences in the same sample as well. The rearrangement links TRBV5-1 to TRBJ1-2; D is perhaps TRBD1 (6 bases). Deletions cut 2 bases from V and 2 bases from J, with 10 bases between. Per germline, CDR1 SGHRS and CDR2 YFSETQ. The CDR3 totals 14 residues. CDR3 residues: CASSLQGPNYGYTF. The CDR3 nucleotides read TGCGCCAGCAGCTTACAGGGACCCAACTATGGCTACACCTTC.

The rearrangement joins TRBV5-4 to TRBJ1-2; weak D call: TRBD1 (6 bases). The CDR3 runs 14 residues. Trimming pared 4 bases from V and 2 bases from J, leaving 12 bases between. Looked up from germline, CDR1 is SGHNT and CDR2 is YYREEE (reference sequence). This CDR3 reads CASSRDIENYGYTF. The CDR3 nucleotides are TGTGCCAGCAGCCGGGACATCGAAAACTATGGCTACACCTTC.

The chain links TRBV5-1 to TRBJ1-1; D gene unclear. The CDR3 runs 13 residues. V was trimmed by 5 bases and J by 6 bases, leaving 14 bases between them. Germline CDR1 and CDR2: SGHRS and YFSETQ. CDR3 sequence reads: CASREDYGAEAFF. CDR3 nucleotides: TGCGCCAGCAGGGAAGACTACGGTGCTGAAGCTTTCTTT.

The chain recombines TRBV27 with TRBJ1-1; 8 positions agree with TRBD1. Germline values: CDR1 MNHEY, CDR2 SMNVEV (reference sequence). V lost 6 bases to trimming and J lost 4 bases; unmatched junction nucleotides: 10. The CDR3 is 15 residues long. The CDR3 sequence is CASSQTRDRPTEAFF. CDR3 sequence (DNA): TGTGCCAGCAGCCAAACCCGGGACAGGCCCACTGAAGCTTTCTTT.

The chain uses TRBV7-9 and TRBJ2-6, with D unclear. Germline assignment: CDR1 SEHNR and CDR2 FQNEAQ (reference sequence). The length of the CDR3 is 15 residues. The V gene lost 1 base and the J gene lost 0 bases, with 4 bases spanning the gap. The CDR3 reads CASSLVSSGANVLTF. The CDR3 DNA reads as TGTGCCAGCAGCTTAGTCTCCTCTGGGGCCAACGTCCTGACTTTC.

This chain links TRBV19 with TRBJ2-5; D perhaps matches TRBD1 (7 bases). The germline V gene has CDR1 LNHDA and CDR2 SQIVND (reference sequence). V gave up 6 bases and J gave up 1 base, with 15 bases separating them. CDR3 size: 15 residues. CDR3 coding DNA: TGTGCCAGTAGCCAAGGGACAGCGGGCCAAGAGACCCAGTACTTC. Amino acids: CASSQGTAGQETQYF. Complete variable domain (other parts from reference TRBV19 and TRBJ2-5): DGGITQSPKYLFRKEGQNVTLSCEQNLNHDAMYWYRQDPGQGLRLIYYSQIVNDFQKGDIAEGYSVSREKKESFPLTVTSAQKNPTAFYLCASSQGTAGQETQYFGPGTRLLVL.

The J gene is TRBJ2-7, the V gene TRBV9; D may be TRBD2 (6 bases). The CDR3 runs 16 residues. Germline V gene data show CDR1 as SGDLS and CDR2 as YYNGEE. V lost 0 bases to trimming and J lost 6 bases, with 19 bases between them. The CDR3 DNA reads TGTGCCAGCAGCGTAGGCGGAGGGCAGGCCCATACCGAGCAGTACTTC. Encoded protein: CASSVGGGQAHTEQYF. The entire variable domain, with the rest obtained from reference TRBV9 and TRBJ2-7, is as follows: DSGVTQTPKHLITATGQRVTLRCSPRSGDLSVYWYQQSLDQGLQFLIQYYNGEERAKGNILERFSAQQFPDLHSELNLSSLELGDSALYFCASSVGGGQAHTEQYFGPGTRLTVT.

This sequence joins TRBV5-4 and TRBJ2-5; D might be TRBD1 (6 bases). Germline V gene sequence: CDR1 SGHNT, CDR2 YYREEE (reference sequence). This CDR3 comprises 16 residues. Trimming removed 4 bases from V and 2 bases from J, with 18 bases in between. The DNA of the CDR3 is TGTGCCAGCAGCCCCACATGGGGGCGTAGTCAAGAGACCCAGTACTTC. Translating it yields CASSPTWGRSQETQYF.

This chain uses TRBV9 with TRBJ1-2; a possible D gene is TRBD1 (5 bases). CDR1 is SGDLS and CDR2 is YYNGEE in the germline V gene. The germline V and J ends were trimmed by 8 bases and 5 bases, with 19 bases remaining between them. This CDR3 is built from 14 residues. The CDR3: CASGVGQGRYGYTF. The CDR3 coding sequence is TGTGCCAGTGGAGTTGGGCAGGGCCGATATGGCTACACCTTC.

The CDR3 loop reads CASSGGADEQFF. The CDR3 bases are TGTGCCAGTAGCGGGGGGGCCGATGAGCAGTTCTTC. The gene calls are TRBV19 and TRBJ2-1, with 8 bases that match TRBD2. Germline trimming cut 6 bases from V and 8 bases from J; bases unmatched to any gene: 3. Germline-derived CDR1 and CDR2 are LNHDA and SQIVND (reference sequence). There are 12 residues in the CDR3.